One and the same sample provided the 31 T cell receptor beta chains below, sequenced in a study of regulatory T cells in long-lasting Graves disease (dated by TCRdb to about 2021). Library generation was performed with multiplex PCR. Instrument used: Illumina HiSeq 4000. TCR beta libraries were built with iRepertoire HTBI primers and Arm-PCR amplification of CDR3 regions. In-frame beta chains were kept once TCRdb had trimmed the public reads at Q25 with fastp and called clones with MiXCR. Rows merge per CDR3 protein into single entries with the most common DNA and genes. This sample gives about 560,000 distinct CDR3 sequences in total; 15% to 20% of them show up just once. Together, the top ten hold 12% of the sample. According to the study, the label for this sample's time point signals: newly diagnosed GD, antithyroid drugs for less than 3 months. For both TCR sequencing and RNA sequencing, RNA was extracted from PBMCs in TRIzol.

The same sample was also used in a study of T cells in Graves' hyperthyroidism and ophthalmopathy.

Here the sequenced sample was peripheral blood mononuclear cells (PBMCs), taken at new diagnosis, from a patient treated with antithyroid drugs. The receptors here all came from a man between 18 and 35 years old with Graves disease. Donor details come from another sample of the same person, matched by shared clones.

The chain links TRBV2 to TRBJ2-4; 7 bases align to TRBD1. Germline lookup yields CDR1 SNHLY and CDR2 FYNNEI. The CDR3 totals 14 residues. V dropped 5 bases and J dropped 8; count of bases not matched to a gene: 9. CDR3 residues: CASSTDRAGDIQYF. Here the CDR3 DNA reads TGTGCCAGCAGTACAGACAGGGCAGGAGACATTCAGTACTTC. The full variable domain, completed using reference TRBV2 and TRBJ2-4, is EPEVTQTPSHQVTQMGQEVILRCVPISNHLYFYWYRQILGQKVEFLVSFYNNEISEKSEIFDDQFSVERPDGSNFTLKIRSTKLEDSAMYFCASSTDRAGDIQYFGAGTRLSVL.

The CDR3 loop reads CASSSDWNEQFF. DNA for the CDR3: TGTGCCAGCTCCTCGGACTGGAATGAGCAGTTCTTC. J is TRBJ2-1 and V is TRBV9, with a weak D call TRBD2 (5 bases). There are 12 residues in the CDR3. CDR1 and CDR2 (germline): SGDLS, YYNGEE. Trimming shortened V by 7 bases and J by 7 bases, and 12 bases separated the two germline ends.

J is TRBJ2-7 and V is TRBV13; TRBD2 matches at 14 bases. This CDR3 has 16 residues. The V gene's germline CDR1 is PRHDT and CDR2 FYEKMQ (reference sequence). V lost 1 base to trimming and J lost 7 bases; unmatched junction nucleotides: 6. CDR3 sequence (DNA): TGTGCCAGCAGCTTAGAGGGACTAGCGGGGGCGGAGGAGCAGTACTTC. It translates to CASSLEGLAGAEEQYF.

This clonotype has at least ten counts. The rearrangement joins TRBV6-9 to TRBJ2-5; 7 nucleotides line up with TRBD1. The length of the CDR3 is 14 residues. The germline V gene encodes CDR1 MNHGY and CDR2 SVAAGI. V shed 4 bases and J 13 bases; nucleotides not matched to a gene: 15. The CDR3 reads CASSFRSAGGETYF. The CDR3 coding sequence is TGTGCCAGCAGTTTCCGGTCCGCAGGGGGAGAGACGTACTTC.

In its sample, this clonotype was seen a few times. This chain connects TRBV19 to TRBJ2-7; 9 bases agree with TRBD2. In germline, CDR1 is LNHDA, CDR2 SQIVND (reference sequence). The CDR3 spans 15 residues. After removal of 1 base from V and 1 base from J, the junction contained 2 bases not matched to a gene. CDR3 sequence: CASSIVAGASYEQYF. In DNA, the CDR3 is TGTGCCAGTAGTATAGTAGCGGGAGCGTCCTACGAGCAGTACTTC.

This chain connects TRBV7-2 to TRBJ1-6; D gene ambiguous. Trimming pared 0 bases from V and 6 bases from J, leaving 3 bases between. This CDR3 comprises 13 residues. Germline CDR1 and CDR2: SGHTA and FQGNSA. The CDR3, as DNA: TGTGCCAGCAGCTTAGCCGCTAATTCACCCCTCCACTTT. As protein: CASSLAANSPLHF.

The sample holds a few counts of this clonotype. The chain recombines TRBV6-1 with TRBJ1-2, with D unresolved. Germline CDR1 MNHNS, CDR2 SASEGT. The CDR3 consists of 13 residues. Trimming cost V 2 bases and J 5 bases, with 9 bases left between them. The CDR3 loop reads CASSETAVYGYTF. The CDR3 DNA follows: TGTGCCAGCAGTGAAACAGCGGTTTATGGCTACACCTTC.

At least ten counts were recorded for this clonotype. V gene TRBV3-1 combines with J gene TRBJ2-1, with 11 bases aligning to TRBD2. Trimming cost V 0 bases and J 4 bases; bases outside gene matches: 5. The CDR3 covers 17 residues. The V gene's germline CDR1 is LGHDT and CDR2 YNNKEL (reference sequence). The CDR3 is CASSQELAGVFYNEQFF. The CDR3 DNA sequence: TGTGCCAGCAGCCAAGAACTAGCGGGAGTGTTTTACAATGAGCAGTTCTTC.

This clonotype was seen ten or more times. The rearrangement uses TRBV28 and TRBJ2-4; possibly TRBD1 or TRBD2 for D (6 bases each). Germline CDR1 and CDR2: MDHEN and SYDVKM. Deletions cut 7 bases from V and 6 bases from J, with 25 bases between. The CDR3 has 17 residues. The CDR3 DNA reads TGTGCCAGCACCAACGTCCCCAACCAAAAGGGGGGAAACATTCAGTACTTC. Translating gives CASTNVPNQKGGNIQYF.

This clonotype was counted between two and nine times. DNA of the CDR3: TGCAGCGTTGAAAACGGGGACACCTCCTATGGCTACACCTTC. Translation gives CSVENGDTSYGYTF. V and J are TRBV29-1 and TRBJ1-2, with a possible D match to TRBD1 (6 bases). Looked up from germline, CDR1 is SQVTM and CDR2 is ANQGSEA. V was clipped by 2 bases and J by 4 bases, with 14 bases between them. The CDR3 totals 14 residues.

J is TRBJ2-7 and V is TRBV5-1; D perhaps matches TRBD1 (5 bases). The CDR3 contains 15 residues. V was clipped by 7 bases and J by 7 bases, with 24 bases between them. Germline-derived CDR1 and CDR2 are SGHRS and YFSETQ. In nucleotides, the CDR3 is TGCGCCAGCCACCCAGGGTCCCTGCAGATAGAGGAGCAGTACTTC. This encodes CASHPGSLQIEEQYF.

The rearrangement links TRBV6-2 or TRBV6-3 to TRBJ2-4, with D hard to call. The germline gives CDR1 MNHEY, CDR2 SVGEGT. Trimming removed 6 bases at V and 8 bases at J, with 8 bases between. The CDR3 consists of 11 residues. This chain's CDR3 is CASSQFDIQYF. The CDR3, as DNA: TGTGCCAGCAGCCAATTTGACATTCAGTACTTC.

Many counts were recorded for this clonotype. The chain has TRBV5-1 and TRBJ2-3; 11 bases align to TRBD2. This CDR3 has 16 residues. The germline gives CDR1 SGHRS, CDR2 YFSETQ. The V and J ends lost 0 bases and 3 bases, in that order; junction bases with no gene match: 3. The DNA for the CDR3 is TGCGCCAGCAGCTTGGGACTAGCGGGAATAACAGATACGCAGTATTTT. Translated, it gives CASSLGLAGITDTQYF.

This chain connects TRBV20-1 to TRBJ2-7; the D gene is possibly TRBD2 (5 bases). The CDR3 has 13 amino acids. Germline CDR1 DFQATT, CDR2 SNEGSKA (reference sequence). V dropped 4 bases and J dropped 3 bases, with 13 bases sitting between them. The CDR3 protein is CSATSGTNYEQYF. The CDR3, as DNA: TGCAGTGCTACAAGCGGTACTAACTACGAGCAGTACTTC.

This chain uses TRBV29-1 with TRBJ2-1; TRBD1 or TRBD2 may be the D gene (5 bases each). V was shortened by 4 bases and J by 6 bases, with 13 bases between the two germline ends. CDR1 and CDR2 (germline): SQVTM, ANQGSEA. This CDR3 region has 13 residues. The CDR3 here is CSVGWQRGNEQFF. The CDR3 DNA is TGCAGCGTTGGATGGCAGAGGGGCAATGAGCAGTTCTTC.

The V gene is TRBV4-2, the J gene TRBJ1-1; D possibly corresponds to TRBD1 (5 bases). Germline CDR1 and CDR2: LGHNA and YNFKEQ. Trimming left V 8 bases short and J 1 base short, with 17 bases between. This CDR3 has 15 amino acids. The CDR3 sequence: CASAPGQGGNTEAFF. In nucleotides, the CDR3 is TGTGCCAGCGCCCCCGGGCAGGGAGGGAACACTGAAGCTTTCTTT.

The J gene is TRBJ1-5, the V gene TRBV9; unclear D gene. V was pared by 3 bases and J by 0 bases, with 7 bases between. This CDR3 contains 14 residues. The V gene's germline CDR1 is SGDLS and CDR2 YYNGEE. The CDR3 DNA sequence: TGTGCCAGCAGCGCGTACGGTAGCAATCAGCCCCAGCATTTT. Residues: CASSAYGSNQPQHF.

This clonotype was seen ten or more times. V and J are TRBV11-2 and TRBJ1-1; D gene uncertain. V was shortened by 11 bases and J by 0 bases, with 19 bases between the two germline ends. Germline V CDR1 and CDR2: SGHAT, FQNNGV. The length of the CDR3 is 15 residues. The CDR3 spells CASLPRRAVNTEAFF. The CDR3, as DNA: TGTGCCTCACTCCCCCGTAGGGCAGTGAACACTGAAGCTTTCTTT.

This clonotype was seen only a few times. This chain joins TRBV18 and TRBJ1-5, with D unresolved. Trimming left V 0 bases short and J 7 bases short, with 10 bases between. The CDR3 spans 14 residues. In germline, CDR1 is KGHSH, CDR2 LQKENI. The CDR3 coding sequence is TGTGCCAGCTCACCACCGGAATTCCGGCAGCCCCAGCATTTT. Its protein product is CASSPPEFRQPQHF.

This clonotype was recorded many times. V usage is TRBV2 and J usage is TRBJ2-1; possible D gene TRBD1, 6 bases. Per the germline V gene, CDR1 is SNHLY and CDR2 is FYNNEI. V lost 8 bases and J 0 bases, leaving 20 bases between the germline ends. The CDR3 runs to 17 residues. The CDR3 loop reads CASEGTNNPSSYNEQFF. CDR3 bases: TGTGCCAGCGAAGGGACAAACAATCCTAGCTCCTACAATGAGCAGTTCTTC. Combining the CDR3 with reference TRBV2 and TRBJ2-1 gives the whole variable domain EPEVTQTPSHQVTQMGQEVILRCVPISNHLYFYWYRQILGQKVEFLVSFYNNEISEKSEIFDDQFSVERPDGSNFTLKIRSTKLEDSAMYFCASEGTNNPSSYNEQFFGPGTRLTVL.

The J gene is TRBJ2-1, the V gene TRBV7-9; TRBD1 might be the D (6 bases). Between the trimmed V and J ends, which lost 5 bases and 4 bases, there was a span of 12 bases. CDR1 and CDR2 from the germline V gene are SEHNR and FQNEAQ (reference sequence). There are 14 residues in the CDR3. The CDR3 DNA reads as TGTGCCAGCAGCCCATCACAGGGTTACAATGAGCAGTTCTTC. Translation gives CASSPSQGYNEQFF.

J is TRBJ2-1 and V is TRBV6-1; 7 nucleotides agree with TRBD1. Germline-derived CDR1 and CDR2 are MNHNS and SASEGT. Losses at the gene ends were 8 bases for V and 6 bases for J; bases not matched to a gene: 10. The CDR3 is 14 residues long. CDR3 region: CASAEQGPSNEQFF. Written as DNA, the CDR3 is TGTGCCAGCGCCGAACAGGGGCCATCCAATGAGCAGTTCTTC.

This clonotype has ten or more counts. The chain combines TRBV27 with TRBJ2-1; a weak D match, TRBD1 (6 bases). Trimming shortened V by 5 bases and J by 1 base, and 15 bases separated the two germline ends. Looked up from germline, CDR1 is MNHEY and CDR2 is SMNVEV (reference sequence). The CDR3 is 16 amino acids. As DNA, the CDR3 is TGTGCCAGCAGTCCTTACGCGACAGGATCCTACAATGAGCAGTTCTTC. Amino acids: CASSPYATGSYNEQFF.

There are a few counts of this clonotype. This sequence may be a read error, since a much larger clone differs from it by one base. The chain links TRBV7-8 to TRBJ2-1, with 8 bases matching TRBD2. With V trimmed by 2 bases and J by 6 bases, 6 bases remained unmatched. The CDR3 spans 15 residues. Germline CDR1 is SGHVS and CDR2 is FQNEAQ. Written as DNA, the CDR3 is TGTGCCAGCAGCTTATCCCTAGCGGGTTTCAATGAGCAGTTCTTC. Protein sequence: CASSLSLAGFNEQFF.

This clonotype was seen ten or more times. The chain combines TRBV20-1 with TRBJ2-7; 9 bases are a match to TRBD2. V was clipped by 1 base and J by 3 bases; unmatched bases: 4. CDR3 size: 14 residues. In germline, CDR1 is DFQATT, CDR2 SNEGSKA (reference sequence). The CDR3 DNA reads TGCAGTGCTAGAGGGCTAGCGGGAAACTACGAGCAGTACTTC. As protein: CSARGLAGNYEQYF.

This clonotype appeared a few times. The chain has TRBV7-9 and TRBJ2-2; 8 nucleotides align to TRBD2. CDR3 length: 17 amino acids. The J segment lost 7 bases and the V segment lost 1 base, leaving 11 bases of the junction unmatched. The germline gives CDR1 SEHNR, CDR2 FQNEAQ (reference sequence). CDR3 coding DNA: TGTGCCAGCAGCTTAGGGGTAGCGGGACGCCCTGACGGGGAGCTGTTTTTT. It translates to CASSLGVAGRPDGELFF.

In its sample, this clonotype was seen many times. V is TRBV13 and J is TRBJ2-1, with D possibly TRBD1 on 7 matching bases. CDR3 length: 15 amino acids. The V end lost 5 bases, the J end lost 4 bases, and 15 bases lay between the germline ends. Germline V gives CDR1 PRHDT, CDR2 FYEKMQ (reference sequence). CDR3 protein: CASSSNQGGYNEQFF. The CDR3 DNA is TGTGCCAGCAGCAGCAATCAGGGGGGATACAATGAGCAGTTCTTC.

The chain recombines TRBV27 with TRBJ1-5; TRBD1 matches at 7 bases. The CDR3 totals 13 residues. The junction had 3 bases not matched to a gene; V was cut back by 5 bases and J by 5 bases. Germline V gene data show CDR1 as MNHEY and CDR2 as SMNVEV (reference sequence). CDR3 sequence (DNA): TGTGCCAGCAGTGCACAGGGGTATCAGCCCCAGCATTTT. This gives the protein CASSAQGYQPQHF.

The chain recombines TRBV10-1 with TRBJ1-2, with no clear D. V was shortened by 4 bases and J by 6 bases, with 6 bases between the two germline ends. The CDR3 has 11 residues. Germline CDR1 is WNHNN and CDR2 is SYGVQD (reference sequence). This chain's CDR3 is CASSGSNGYTF. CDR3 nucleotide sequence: TGCGCCAGCAGTGGCTCCAATGGCTACACCTTC.

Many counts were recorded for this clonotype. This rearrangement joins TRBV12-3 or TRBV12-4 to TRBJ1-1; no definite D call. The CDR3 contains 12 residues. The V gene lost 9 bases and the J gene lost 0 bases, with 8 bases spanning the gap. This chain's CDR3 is CASLAVNTEAFF. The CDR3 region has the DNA TGTGCCAGTTTGGCGGTGAACACTGAAGCTTTCTTT.

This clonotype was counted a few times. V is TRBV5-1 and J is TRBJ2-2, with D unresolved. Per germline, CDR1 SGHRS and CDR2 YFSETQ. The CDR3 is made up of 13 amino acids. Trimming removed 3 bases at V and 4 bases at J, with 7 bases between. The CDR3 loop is CASSSVPTGELFF. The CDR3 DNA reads TGCGCCAGCAGCTCCGTACCCACCGGGGAGCTGTTTTTT.